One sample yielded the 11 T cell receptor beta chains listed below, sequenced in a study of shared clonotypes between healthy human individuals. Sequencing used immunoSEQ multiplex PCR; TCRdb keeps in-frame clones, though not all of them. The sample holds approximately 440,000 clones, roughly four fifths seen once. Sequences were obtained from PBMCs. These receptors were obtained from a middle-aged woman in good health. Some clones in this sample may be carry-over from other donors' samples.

This chain's CDR3 is CASSRREYNEQFF. The CDR3 nucleotides are TGTGCCAGTAGTCGGCGGGAGTACAATGAGCAGTTCTTC. The V gene is TRBV19, the J gene TRBJ2-1; 7 bases fit TRBD2. The CDR3 sequence is 13 residues long. V was pared by 5 bases and J by 4 bases, with 2 bases of the junction left unmatched. Germline CDR1 reads LNHDA; CDR2 reads SQIVND (reference sequence).

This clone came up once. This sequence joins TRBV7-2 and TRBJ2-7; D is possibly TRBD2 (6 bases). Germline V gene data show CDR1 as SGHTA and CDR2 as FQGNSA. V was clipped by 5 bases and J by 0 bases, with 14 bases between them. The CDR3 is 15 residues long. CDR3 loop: CASSLGTWSSYEQYF. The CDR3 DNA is TGTGCCAGCAGCCTTGGGACTTGGAGCTCCTACGAGCAGTACTTC.

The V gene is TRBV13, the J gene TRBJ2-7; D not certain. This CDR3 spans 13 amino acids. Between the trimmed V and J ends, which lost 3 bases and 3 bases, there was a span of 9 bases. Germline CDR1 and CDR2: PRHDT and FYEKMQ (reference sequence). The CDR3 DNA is TGTGCCAGCAGCTTGACCGGGTACTACGAGCAGTACTTC. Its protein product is CASSLTGYYEQYF.

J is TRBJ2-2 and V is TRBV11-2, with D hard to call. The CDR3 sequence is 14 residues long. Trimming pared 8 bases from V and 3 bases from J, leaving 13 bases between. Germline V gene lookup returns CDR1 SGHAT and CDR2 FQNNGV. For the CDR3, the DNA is TGTGCCAGCGAGGCTCGGGCTCACACCGGGGAGCTGTTTTTT. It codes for CASEARAHTGELFF.

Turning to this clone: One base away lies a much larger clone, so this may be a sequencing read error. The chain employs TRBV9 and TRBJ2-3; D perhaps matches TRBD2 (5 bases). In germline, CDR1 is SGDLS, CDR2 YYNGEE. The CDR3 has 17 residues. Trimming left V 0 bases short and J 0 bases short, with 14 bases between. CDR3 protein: CASSVGFSATSTDTQYF. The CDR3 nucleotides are TGTGCCAGCAGCGTAGGGTTTAGCGCTACTAGCACAGATACGCAGTATTTT.

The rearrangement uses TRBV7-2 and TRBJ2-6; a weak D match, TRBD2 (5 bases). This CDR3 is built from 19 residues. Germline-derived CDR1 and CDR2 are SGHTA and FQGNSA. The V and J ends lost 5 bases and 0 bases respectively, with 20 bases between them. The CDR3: CASSPRRGGLNSGANVLTF. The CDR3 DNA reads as TGTGCCAGCAGCCCAAGACGGGGTGGATTGAACTCTGGGGCCAACGTCCTGACTTTC.

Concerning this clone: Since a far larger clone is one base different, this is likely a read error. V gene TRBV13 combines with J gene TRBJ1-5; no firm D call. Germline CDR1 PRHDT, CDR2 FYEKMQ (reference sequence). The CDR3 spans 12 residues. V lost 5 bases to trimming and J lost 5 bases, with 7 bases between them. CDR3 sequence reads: CASSANDQPQHF. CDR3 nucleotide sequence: TGTGCCAGCAGCGCCAATGATCAGCCCCAGCATTTT.

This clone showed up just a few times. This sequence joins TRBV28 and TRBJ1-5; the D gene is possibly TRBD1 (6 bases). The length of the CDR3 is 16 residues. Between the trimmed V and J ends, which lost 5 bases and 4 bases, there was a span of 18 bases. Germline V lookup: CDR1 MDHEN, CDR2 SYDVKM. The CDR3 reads CASSHGAGVLNQPQHF. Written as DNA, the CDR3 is TGTGCCAGCAGTCACGGGGCAGGGGTGTTGAATCAGCCCCAGCATTTT. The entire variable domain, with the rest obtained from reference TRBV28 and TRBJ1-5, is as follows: DVKVTQSSRYLVKRTGEKVFLECVQDMDHENMFWYRQDPGLGLRLIYFSYDVKMKEKGDIPEGYSVSREKKERFSLILESASTNQTSMYLCASSHGAGVLNQPQHFGDGTRLSIL.

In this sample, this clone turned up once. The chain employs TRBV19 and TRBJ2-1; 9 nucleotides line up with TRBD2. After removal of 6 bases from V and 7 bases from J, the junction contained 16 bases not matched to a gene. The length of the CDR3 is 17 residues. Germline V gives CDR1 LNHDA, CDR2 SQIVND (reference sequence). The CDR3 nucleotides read TGTGCCAGTAGGGGGAACAGGGTATCGAGCGGGAGGAATGAGCAGTTCTTC. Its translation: CASRGNRVSSGRNEQFF. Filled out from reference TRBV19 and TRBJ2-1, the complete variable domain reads DGGITQSPKYLFRKEGQNVTLSCEQNLNHDAMYWYRQDPGQGLRLIYYSQIVNDFQKGDIAEGYSVSREKKESFPLTVTSAQKNPTAFYLCASRGNRVSSGRNEQFFGPGTRLTVL.

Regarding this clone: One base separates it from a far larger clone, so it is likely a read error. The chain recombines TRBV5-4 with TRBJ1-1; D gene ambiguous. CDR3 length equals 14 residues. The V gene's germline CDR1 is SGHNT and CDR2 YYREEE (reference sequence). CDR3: CASSLLEMNTGAFF. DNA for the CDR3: TGTGCCAGCAGCTTGCTAGAGATGAACACTGGAGCTTTCTTT.

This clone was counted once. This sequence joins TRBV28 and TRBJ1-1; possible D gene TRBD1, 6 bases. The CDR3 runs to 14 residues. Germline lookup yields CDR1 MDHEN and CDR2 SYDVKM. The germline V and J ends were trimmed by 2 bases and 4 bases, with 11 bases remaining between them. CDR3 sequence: CASSLGGVGTEAFF. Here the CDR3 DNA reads TGTGCCAGCAGTTTAGGGGGCGTCGGCACTGAAGCTTTCTTT.